This T cell receptor beta chain was captured by sequencing in a study of prognosis after radiotherapy for stage I lung cancer (dated by TCRdb to the early 2020s). For the study in its entirety: Between April 2018 and 2019, roughly 18 patients with stage I NSCLC were enrolled in Nanjing, China. Fourteen of the patients presented with newly diagnosed primary stage I lung tumors; five had oligometastatic NSCLC following surgical resection of the primary tumor. All patients were considered medically inoperable, owing to comorbidities in about 13 and refusal of surgery in over 5. The cohort included over 10 men and over 5 women, with a median age of approximately 73 years and a range of about 53 to 95 years. Eleven to twelve patients had adenocarcinoma and six or seven had squamous cell carcinoma as the tumor histology. Using image-guided IMRT or VMAT, SBRT was delivered in 3 to 5 fractions at a biologically effective dose of at least 100 Gy. Concurrent therapy was not administered to any patient alongside SBRT. After SBRT, distant metastases developed in about 20% of the 19 patients at a median of around seven months, while the remaining 15 patients had no significant progression. Peripheral blood TCR beta repertoires were profiled in stage I NSCLC patients before and after stereotactic body radiotherapy, and the repertoires were related to distant failure. The study took one blood sample before SBRT and one after SBRT from each of 19 patients and sequenced all 40 or so samples. Study-wide conclusions, independent of this receptor: All reported P values were unadjusted for multiple comparisons. Tumor specificity of expanded TCR clones was not determined. The study was limited by the small cohort and short follow-up, and independent validation of the study findings is required. Post-SBRT Shannon entropy and its change from baseline were lower in patients who developed distant metastases; baseline Shannon entropy was not associated with metastases. A decrease in unique TCR clone counts was observed after SBRT (median about 9,400 before versus approximately 6,900 after; Wilcoxon paired P=0.011). TRBV and TRBJ usage frequencies reportedly varied with metastasis status, involving two V genes at baseline and about 10 V and two J genes after SBRT.

Two rounds of multiplex PCR were used to amplify the TCR beta CDR3 region from genomic DNA. In the first round of PCR, primers specific to each TRBV and TRBJ gene were used, and the primer sequences are filed in Chinese patent CN105087789A. The second PCR round used universal primers. The Roche High Pure PCR Template Preparation Kit was used to extract genomic DNA from the frozen PBMCs. The libraries underwent paired-end sequencing with 151 bp reads on an Illumina HiSeq 3000. In the authors' own workflow: CutAdapt was used to discard raw reads that did not contain the multiplex PCR primer sequences. High-quality paired reads were merged into contigs with PEAR. TRB V, D and J gene segments were assigned to each contig with MiXCR by alignment to reference sequences. CDR3 sequences were clustered by base quality and sequence similarity to remove sequencing errors. Diversity was calculated as Shannon entropy divided by the natural log of the number of productive TCR sequences. Clonality was defined as one minus Shannon entropy divided by the natural log of the number of unique clonotypes. Using the Youden index from ROC curves, the researchers picked the repertoire-metric cut-offs for progression-free survival, and all analyses were carried out in R 3.5.3. TCRdb itself trimmed the public reads at Q25 with fastp, ran MiXCR and retained productive beta chains. Rows merge per CDR3 protein into single entries with the most common DNA and genes. The V and J calls were determined by TCRdb, not by the authors. The sample yields 30,000 or so distinct CDR3 sequences; 25% to 40% were counted once. Together, the top ten hold about 33% of the sample.

Worth noting for this clonotype: Its antigen is still unknown. A single base separates this from a much larger clone, so it may be a read error.

No patient had a history of other malignancies or prior chemotherapy or radiotherapy, and all had node-negative disease on CT and PET/CT. Roughly 6.5 milliliters of peripheral venous blood were drawn into EDTA tubes at each of two time points. Ficoll-Paque Plus density-gradient centrifugation was used to isolate PBMCs. Immediately after collection, samples were stored at -80 degrees C until analysis. V is cut by 5 bases and J by 11 bases, and the space between the germline ends is 30 bases. Taken from the germline V gene (reference sequence), the CDR1 and CDR2 loops are MNHEY and SMNVEV. Spanning cysteine to phenylalanine, the CDR3 consists of 17 amino acids. Solely the CDR3 DNA is kept, with 51 bases framed from the first base.

The sequence was obtained from a donor aged 50 or older with non-small cell lung cancer. The chain is encoded by TRBV27 joined to TRBJ1-1; matching of 6 bases hints at TRBD1 as the D gene. This specimen consisted of PBMCs, obtained before or after stereotactic body radiation therapy (not recorded which). The nucleotide sequence is TGTGCCAGCAGTCCGTCGACAGGTTCCTCTTCGGCTTTGGGGGCTTTCTTT. The resulting protein is CASSPSTGSSSALGAFF.